Sequencing of this TCR beta chain was carried out in a study of T cell changes during pregnancy in multiple sclerosis. CDR1 is SNHLY and CDR2 is FYNNEI in the germline V gene. The CDR3 loop spans 14 amino acids. V was pared by 6 bases and J by 1 base, with 10 bases between. The data were produced by immunoSEQ multiplex PCR, yet TCRdb's version contains in-frame clones alone and is incomplete. The sample lists about 23,000 clones, around 89% occurring once. This specimen was CD8+ T cells from peripheral blood mononuclear cells, taken in the first trimester of pregnancy. The TCR sequence derives from a female donor with multiple sclerosis, enrolled in a pregnancy study. The chain combines TRBV2 with TRBJ1-3; a weak D match, TRBD1 (6 bases). Here the CDR3 reads CASSAGVSGNTIYF. The CDR3 DNA is TGTGCCAGCAGCGCAGGGGTTTCTGGAAACACCATATATTTT.